This T cell receptor beta chain was obtained from a study of T cell repertoires in cytomegalovirus infection. As for the study in general: Shared public TCR beta signatures pointed to both CMV infection and a matching HLA type. The study's findings and limits: Identification of carriers of CMV plus the relevant HLA was performed using cumulative public TCR beta family frequency. HLA-C-restricted CMV-specific TCR beta clonotypes were dominant in the ex vivo response.

TCRdb processed the reads anew with MiXCR; each CDR3 protein has one entry. This table holds a few hundred thousand distinct CDR3 sequences, about a quarter found once. This CDR3 has 15 amino acids. Germline V gene data show CDR1 as MNHEY and CDR2 as SVGEGT. Losses at the gene ends were 2 bases for V and 6 bases for J; bases not matched to a gene: 9. This clonotype was seen a handful of times. No antigen is known for it. The receptor comes from a human donor in good health (CMV status not recorded). Some clones in this sample may be carry-over from other donors' samples. Sequenced: PBMCs. The gene calls are TRBV6-2 or TRBV6-3 and TRBJ2-7; the match to TRBD2 covers 8 bases. CDR3 coding DNA: TGTGCCAGCAGTTACGGGACTAGGATCCCCTCCGAGCAGTACTTC. It is translated as CASSYGTRIPSEQYF.